There are a few counts of the clone carrying this TCR beta chain. What it binds is unknown. The data are from a study of identical twins. TCRdb re-derived calls from the 5' RACE reads in MiXCR, one entry per CDR3 protein. The table lists hundreds of thousands of distinct CDR3 sequences, 8.5% to 9.5% of them singletons. CDR3 length: 16 amino acids. V lost 3 bases and J lost 0, with 17 bases in between. CDR1 is DFQATT and CDR2 is SNEGSKA in the germline V gene (reference sequence). Notes on the study in general: Fewer insertions marked abundant cord blood beta clonotypes; young adult naive trended weakly, memory not at all. Findings depended on cross-sectional statistics rather than tracking the same donors.

These data also featured in a second study, about yellow fever vaccine responses in identical twins.

The clonotype originates from a woman aged 18-29 years in good health. The gene calls are TRBV20-1 and TRBJ2-5, with a tentative D call TRBD2 (6 bases). The specimen sequenced was PBMCs. Here the CDR3 reads CSASGLGGTYQETQYF. CDR3 DNA: TGCAGTGCTAGTGGACTCGGGGGAACGTACCAAGAGACCCAGTACTTC.